A selection of T cell receptor beta chains follows, all from one sample in a study of CXCR3-negative and CXCR3-positive naive CD8 T cells. TCRdb re-called the 5' RACE reads and shows each CDR3 protein once, DNA omitted. In all, the sample yields 65,000 to 85,000 distinct CDR3 sequences. Specimen: naive CXCR3- CD8+ T cells from blood. The receptors derive from a human donor in good health. Some clones in this sample may be carry-over from other donors' samples. Both conserved end residues are part of each CDR3. Fields, in order: clone size, V gene, J gene, CDR3 protein. The size of a clone is reported for some rows only, either as once, few or many, or as a class for expanded clones.

clone_size: -
v_call: TRBV12-3/TRBV12-4
j_call: TRBJ2-2
cdr3_aa: CASSRGTGELFF

clone_size: -
v_call: TRBV7-6
j_call: TRBJ1-1
cdr3_aa: CASSLDLSGLNTEAFF

clone_size: -
v_call: TRBV6-2/TRBV6-3
j_call: TRBJ2-1
cdr3_aa: CASSLWTNEQFF

clone_size: -
v_call: TRBV20-1
j_call: TRBJ1-2
cdr3_aa: CSARDFGGGDYGYTF

clone_size: -
v_call: TRBV7-9
j_call: TRBJ1-2
cdr3_aa: CASSPDSYGYTF

clone_size: -
v_call: TRBV6-1
j_call: TRBJ2-1
cdr3_aa: CASSELLADHNEQFF

clone_size: -
v_call: TRBV6-5
j_call: TRBJ1-5
cdr3_aa: CASSSAVTGNQPQHF

clone_size: -
v_call: TRBV28
j_call: TRBJ2-5
cdr3_aa: CASSRGLTSETQYF

clone_size: -
v_call: TRBV6-5
j_call: TRBJ2-1
cdr3_aa: CASSYGDRGQFF

clone_size: -
v_call: TRBV7-9
j_call: TRBJ2-3
cdr3_aa: CASSGPPNTQYF

clone_size: -
v_call: TRBV6-2/TRBV6-3
j_call: TRBJ2-3
cdr3_aa: CASSYDPRDRGADTQYF

clone_size: -
v_call: TRBV9
j_call: TRBJ2-3
cdr3_aa: CASSVIEGPTDTQYF

clone_size: -
v_call: TRBV20-1
j_call: TRBJ2-7
cdr3_aa: CSARDFGRTPYEQYF

clone_size: -
v_call: TRBV7-8
j_call: TRBJ2-5
cdr3_aa: CASSERTGGLKETQYF

clone_size: -
v_call: TRBV11-2
j_call: TRBJ2-5
cdr3_aa: CASSFGPQYQETQYF

clone_size: -
v_call: TRBV29-1
j_call: TRBJ2-7
cdr3_aa: CSVVRQGSYEQYF

clone_size: -
v_call: TRBV23-1
j_call: TRBJ2-3
cdr3_aa: CASSQSSGLAGDSYSDTQYF

clone_size: -
v_call: TRBV7-9
j_call: TRBJ1-5
cdr3_aa: CASSLSQNRADQPQHF

clone_size: -
v_call: TRBV29-1
j_call: TRBJ2-7
cdr3_aa: CSVALSSGRAYLGEQYF

clone_size: -
v_call: TRBV6-4
j_call: TRBJ2-3
cdr3_aa: CASSDSAGSTDTQYF

clone_size: -
v_call: TRBV21-1
j_call: TRBJ1-6
cdr3_aa: CASSKQGNNSPLHF

clone_size: -
v_call: TRBV4-3
j_call: TRBJ2-1
cdr3_aa: CASSQDSGTPYNEQFF

clone_size: -
v_call: TRBV6-5
j_call: TRBJ2-3
cdr3_aa: CASSPGARGTDTQYF

clone_size: -
v_call: TRBV4-2
j_call: TRBJ2-3
cdr3_aa: CASSPILAGGKTDTQYF

clone_size: -
v_call: TRBV6-1
j_call: TRBJ2-1
cdr3_aa: CASSDTGGLNEQFF

clone_size: -
v_call: TRBV14
j_call: TRBJ1-2
cdr3_aa: CASSQVMGGSNYGYTF

clone_size: -
v_call: TRBV15
j_call: TRBJ2-4
cdr3_aa: CATSRGTGGKNIQYF

clone_size: -
v_call: TRBV12-3/TRBV12-4
j_call: TRBJ2-3
cdr3_aa: CASSLAHTDTQYF

clone_size: -
v_call: TRBV29-1
j_call: TRBJ2-3
cdr3_aa: CSVDPPSGATDTQYF

clone_size: -
v_call: TRBV7-8
j_call: TRBJ2-7
cdr3_aa: CASSLGARGYEQYF

clone_size: -
v_call: TRBV29-1
j_call: TRBJ2-1
cdr3_aa: CSVGAGGWNEQFF

clone_size: -
v_call: TRBV4-2
j_call: TRBJ2-3
cdr3_aa: CASSQDGGTTDTQYF

clone_size: medium-sized
v_call: TRBV29-1
j_call: TRBJ2-1
cdr3_aa: CSVDWGAGNGEQFF

clone_size: -
v_call: TRBV7-8
j_call: TRBJ2-5
cdr3_aa: CASSRKNPGQGETQYF

clone_size: -
v_call: TRBV7-9
j_call: TRBJ2-1
cdr3_aa: CASSLDRGWFF

clone_size: -
v_call: TRBV12-3/TRBV12-4
j_call: TRBJ2-3
cdr3_aa: CASSQTGPGGGTDTQYF

clone_size: -
v_call: TRBV24-1
j_call: TRBJ2-6
cdr3_aa: CATSAQGIVSGANVLTF

clone_size: -
v_call: TRBV27
j_call: TRBJ2-3
cdr3_aa: CASSSGLAGRTTDTQYF

clone_size: -
v_call: TRBV10-2
j_call: TRBJ2-3
cdr3_aa: CASSPPSGGGTDTQYF

clone_size: -
v_call: TRBV29-1
j_call: TRBJ2-2
cdr3_aa: CSVVGHPNTGELFF

clone_size: -
v_call: TRBV27
j_call: TRBJ1-2
cdr3_aa: CASSFYRGYGYTF

clone_size: -
v_call: TRBV25-1
j_call: TRBJ1-2
cdr3_aa: CASRDSYYGYTF

clone_size: -
v_call: TRBV12-3/TRBV12-4
j_call: TRBJ2-1
cdr3_aa: CASSFFLPGQPTENEQFF

clone_size: -
v_call: TRBV27
j_call: TRBJ2-3
cdr3_aa: CASSFGLGHPDTQYF

clone_size: -
v_call: TRBV15
j_call: TRBJ2-7
cdr3_aa: CATSRDRVPSYEQYF

clone_size: -
v_call: TRBV25-1
j_call: TRBJ1-2
cdr3_aa: CASSDPRTGYGYTF